A single sample is the source of the 17 T cell receptor beta chains below, sequenced in a study of OX40 agonist ivuxolimab in advanced cancers. Clones were read by immunoSEQ multiplex PCR, and TCRdb kept only the in-frame ones, dropping some. The table records some 70,000 clones, roughly nine tenths of them present only once. The input for sequencing was CD4+ or CD8+ T cells sorted from blood, taken in a trial of the OX40 agonist ivuxolimab. The receptors were sampled from an adult with an advanced solid tumor such as melanoma, head and neck, liver or kidney cancer.

The V gene is TRBV5-4, the J gene TRBJ1-1, with no clear D. Per germline, CDR1 SGHNT and CDR2 YYREEE (reference sequence). Trimming shortened V by 1 base and J by 5 bases, and 6 bases separated the two germline ends. The CDR3 contains 12 residues. CDR3 DNA: TGTGCCAGCAGCTTGTTGGGGACTGAAGCTTTCTTT. Its translation: CASSLLGTEAFF.

This clone was detected only a few times. The gene calls are TRBV19 and TRBJ2-5; no definite D call. Germline V gives CDR1 LNHDA, CDR2 SQIVND (reference sequence). The CDR3 length is 15 residues. V lost 4 bases to trimming and J lost 1 base, with 13 bases between them. This CDR3 is CASSSNPSRQETQYF. The CDR3, as DNA: TGTGCCAGTAGTAGTAATCCATCGCGCCAAGAGACCCAGTACTTC.

The chain joins TRBV7-2 to TRBJ2-7, with 8 nucleotides matching TRBD2. The CDR3 length is 15 residues. V trimming: 1 base; J trimming: 2 bases; junction bases outside the gene matches: 4. Looked up from germline, CDR1 is SGHTA and CDR2 is FQGNSA. Here the CDR3 DNA reads TGTGCCAGCAGCTTAGGGACTAGCCGAACCTACGAGCAGTACTTC. The encoded protein is CASSLGTSRTYEQYF.

The rearrangement uses TRBV15 and TRBJ1-4; TRBD1 matches 11 bases. V shed 5 bases and J 7 bases; nucleotides not matched to a gene: 6. The germline CDR1 and CDR2 sequences are LNHNV and YYDKDF (reference sequence). The CDR3 extends over 15 amino acids. The CDR3 nucleotides read TGTGCCACCAGCGGGAGGACAGGGGGCGGTGAAAAACTGTTTTTT. This encodes CATSGRTGGGEKLFF.

The genes are TRBV2 and TRBJ2-3; 9 bases map to TRBD2. The length of the CDR3 is 14 residues. The J segment lost 8 bases and the V segment lost 8 bases, leaving 11 bases of the junction unmatched. CDR1 is SNHLY, CDR2 FYNNEI, per germline. The CDR3 reads CASVRSGGFGTQYF. CDR3 coding DNA: TGTGCCAGCGTTAGGAGCGGGGGGTTCGGTACGCAGTATTTT.

This chain links TRBV10-3 with TRBJ1-1; 8 bases are shared with TRBD1. This CDR3 region has 14 residues. Trimming at V came to 5 bases and at J to 6 bases, leaving 8 bases not matched to a gene. CDR1 is ENHRY and CDR2 is SYGVKD in the germline V gene. Here the CDR3 DNA reads TGTGCCATCAGTCAGGGACAGGCCGCCGCTGAAGCTTTCTTT. Its protein is CAISQGQAAAEAFF.

V gene TRBV2 combines with J gene TRBJ1-1; D not resolved. Germline-derived CDR1 and CDR2 are SNHLY and FYNNEI. Trimming left V 4 bases short and J 1 base short, with 10 bases between. The CDR3 runs 14 residues. For the CDR3, the DNA is TGTGCCAGCAGTGCGTTCGCCAGGAACACTGAAGCTTTCTTT. It yields the protein CASSAFARNTEAFF.

The chain combines TRBV7-8 with TRBJ1-1; D is perhaps TRBD1 (5 bases). This CDR3 comprises 14 residues. The germline CDR1 and CDR2 sequences are SGHVS and FQNEAQ. Deletions cut 1 base from V and 6 bases from J, with 12 bases between. CDR3: CASSLVRGGSEAFF. Written as DNA, the CDR3 is TGTGCCAGCAGCTTAGTAAGGGGAGGGTCTGAAGCTTTCTTT.

V is TRBV11-3 and J is TRBJ1-2, with TRBD1 matching 10 bases. Germline CDR1 SGHNT, CDR2 YENEEA. Trimming took 5 bases from V and 5 from J; bases not matched to a gene: 11. The CDR3 has 16 residues. CDR3 region: CASSRTGTGEGYGYTF. Here the CDR3 DNA reads TGTGCCAGCAGCCGGACCGGGACAGGGGAGGGGTATGGCTACACCTTC.

V and J are TRBV6-6 and TRBJ1-5, with unresolved D. The V gene lost 6 bases and the J gene lost 3 bases, with 9 bases spanning the gap. CDR3 length: 13 amino acids. Germline V lookup: CDR1 MNHNY, CDR2 SVGAGI (reference sequence). CDR3 coding DNA: TGTGCCAGCAGCCGGGGATACAATCAGCCCCAGCATTTT. Its translation is CASSRGYNQPQHF.

On this clone itself: A read error may account for a junction end that differs from germline. The chain uses TRBV7-2 and TRBJ2-3, with 14 positions matching TRBD2. CDR3 length: 16 residues. Germline CDR1 reads SGHTA; CDR2 reads FQGNSA. CDR3 coding DNA: TGTGCTAGCAGCATGGGACTAGCGGGGGTTGGAGATACGCAGTATTTT. This codes for CASSMGLAGVGDTQYF.

The CDR3 spells CASSLGRIPSTGELFF. Written as DNA, the CDR3 is TGTGCCAGCAGCTTAGGTCGAATTCCGAGCACCGGGGAGCTGTTTTTT. The chain joins TRBV7-9 to TRBJ2-2; no clear D. V was trimmed by 1 base and J by 4 bases, leaving 13 bases between them. The CDR3 consists of 16 residues. The germline V gene encodes CDR1 SEHNR and CDR2 FQNEAQ (reference sequence). Using reference TRBV7-9 and TRBJ2-2 for the parts outside the CDR3, the full variable domain is DTGVSQNPRHKITKRGQNVTFRCDPISEHNRLYWYRQTLGQGPEFLTYFQNEAQLEKSRLLSDRFSAERPKGSFSTLEIQRTEQGDSAMYLCASSLGRIPSTGELFFGEGSRLTVL.

The CDR3 reads CAREWEQYF. The DNA of the CDR3 is TGTGCCAGGGAGTGGGAGCAGTACTTC. The chain uses TRBV2 and TRBJ2-7; no clear D gene. Germline lookup yields CDR1 SNHLY and CDR2 FYNNEI. The CDR3 length is 9 residues. V lost 9 bases and J lost 7, with 7 bases in between.

This chain connects TRBV30 to TRBJ1-5, with D perhaps matching TRBD1 (5 bases). CDR3 length: 14 amino acids. Germline V gives CDR1 GTSNPN, CDR2 SVGIG (reference sequence). Trimming took off 1 base at V and 2 bases at J, with 9 bases between the two ends. The CDR3 spells CAWSGGGRNQPQHF. In nucleotides, the CDR3 is TGTGCCTGGAGTGGGGGCGGTCGCAATCAGCCCCAGCATTTT.

The chain combines TRBV2 with TRBJ1-1; D call uncertain. From germline, CDR1 is SNHLY and CDR2 FYNNEI. The CDR3 is made up of 15 amino acids. V dropped 3 bases and J dropped 2 bases, with 13 bases sitting between them. The CDR3 region has the DNA TGTGCCAGCAGTGAGGCGGAACTTTCTAACACTGAAGCTTTCTTT. This translates into CASSEAELSNTEAFF. Filled out from reference TRBV2 and TRBJ1-1, the complete variable domain reads EPEVTQTPSHQVTQMGQEVILRCVPISNHLYFYWYRQILGQKVEFLVSFYNNEISEKSEIFDDQFSVERPDGSNFTLKIRSTKLEDSAMYFCASSEAELSNTEAFFGQGTRLTVV.

CDR3 sequence: CASRTGTRGDTQYF. The CDR3 DNA reads TGTGCCAGCAGAACCGGGACTAGAGGCGATACGCAGTATTTT. V and J are TRBV25-1 and TRBJ2-3; 8 bases line up with TRBD2. V lost 6 bases to trimming and J lost 6 bases; unmatched junction nucleotides: 8. The CDR3 sequence is 14 residues long. Germline CDR1 and CDR2: MGHDK and SYGVNS.

The rearrangement joins TRBV19 to TRBJ1-6; 9 bases fit TRBD1. Per germline, CDR1 LNHDA and CDR2 SQIVND (reference sequence). The ends lost 1 base at V and 8 bases at J; junction bases unmatched: 3. The CDR3 has 15 amino acids. The CDR3 region is CASSIGGQGDSPLHF. CDR3 DNA: TGTGCCAGTAGTATAGGGGGACAGGGTGATTCACCCCTCCACTTT.